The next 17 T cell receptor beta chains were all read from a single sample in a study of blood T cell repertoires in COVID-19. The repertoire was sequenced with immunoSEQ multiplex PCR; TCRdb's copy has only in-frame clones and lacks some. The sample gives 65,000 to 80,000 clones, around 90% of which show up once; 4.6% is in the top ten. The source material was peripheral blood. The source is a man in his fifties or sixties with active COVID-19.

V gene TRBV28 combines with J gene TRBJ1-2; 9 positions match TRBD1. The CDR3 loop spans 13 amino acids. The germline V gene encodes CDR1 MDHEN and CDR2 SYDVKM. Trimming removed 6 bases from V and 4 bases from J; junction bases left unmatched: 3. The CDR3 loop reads CASSSGQGYGYTF. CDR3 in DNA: TGTGCCAGCAGCTCGGGACAGGGCTATGGCTACACCTTC.

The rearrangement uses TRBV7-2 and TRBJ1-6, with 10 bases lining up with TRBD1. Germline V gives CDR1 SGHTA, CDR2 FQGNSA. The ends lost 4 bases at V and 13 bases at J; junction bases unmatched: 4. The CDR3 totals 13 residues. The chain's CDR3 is CASSWGQGRPLHF. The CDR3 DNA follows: TGTGCCAGCAGCTGGGGACAGGGGCGGCCCCTCCACTTT.

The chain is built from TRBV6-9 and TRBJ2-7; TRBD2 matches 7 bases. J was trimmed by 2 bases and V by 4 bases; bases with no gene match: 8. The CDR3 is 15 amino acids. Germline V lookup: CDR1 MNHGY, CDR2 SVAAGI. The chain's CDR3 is CASSSRASGPYEQYF. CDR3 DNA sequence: TGTGCCAGCAGTTCTCGGGCTAGCGGTCCCTACGAGCAGTACTTC.

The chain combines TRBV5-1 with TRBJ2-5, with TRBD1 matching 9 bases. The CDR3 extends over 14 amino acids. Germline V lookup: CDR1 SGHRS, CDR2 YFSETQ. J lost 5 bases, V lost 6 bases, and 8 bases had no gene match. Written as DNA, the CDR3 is TGCGCCAGCAAAAACAGGGGGCTTTGGGAGACCCAGTACTTC. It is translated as CASKNRGLWETQYF.

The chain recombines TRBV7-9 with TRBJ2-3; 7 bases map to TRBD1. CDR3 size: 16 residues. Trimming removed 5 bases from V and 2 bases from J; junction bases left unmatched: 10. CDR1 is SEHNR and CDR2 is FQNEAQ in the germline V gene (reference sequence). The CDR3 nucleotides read TGTGCCAGCAGCCAGGGGGACCCTAGATTCACAGATACGCAGTATTTT. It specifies CASSQGDPRFTDTQYF. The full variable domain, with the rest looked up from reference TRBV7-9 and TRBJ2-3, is DTGVSQNPRHKITKRGQNVTFRCDPISEHNRLYWYRQTLGQGPEFLTYFQNEAQLEKSRLLSDRFSAERPKGSFSTLEIQRTEQGDSAMYLCASSQGDPRFTDTQYFGPGTRLTVL.

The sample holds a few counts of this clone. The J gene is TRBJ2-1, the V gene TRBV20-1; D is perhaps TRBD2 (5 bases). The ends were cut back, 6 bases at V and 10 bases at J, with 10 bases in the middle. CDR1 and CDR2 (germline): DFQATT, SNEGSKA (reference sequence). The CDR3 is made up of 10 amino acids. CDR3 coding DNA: TGCAGTGCGGGAGTGGGGGAGCAGTTCTTC. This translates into CSAGVGEQFF.

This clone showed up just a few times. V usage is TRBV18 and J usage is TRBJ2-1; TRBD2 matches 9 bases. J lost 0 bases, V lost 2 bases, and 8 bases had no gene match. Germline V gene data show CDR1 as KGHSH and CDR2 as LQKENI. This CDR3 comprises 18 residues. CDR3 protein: CASSPLTSGSRSYNEQFF. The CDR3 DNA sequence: TGTGCCAGCTCACCATTGACTAGCGGCTCACGCTCCTACAATGAGCAGTTCTTC.

The CDR3 loop is CASSSNPWRYVDYGYTF. The CDR3 nucleotides are TGTGCCAGCAGCTCGAACCCCTGGAGGTATGTTGACTATGGCTACACCTTC. This chain connects TRBV7-9 to TRBJ1-2; D remains ambiguous. CDR3 length equals 17 residues. Germline CDR1 and CDR2: SEHNR and FQNEAQ (reference sequence). Trimming removed 4 bases from V and 3 bases from J, with 21 bases in between. Filled out from reference TRBV7-9 and TRBJ1-2, the complete variable domain reads DTGVSQNPRHKITKRGQNVTFRCDPISEHNRLYWYRQTLGQGPEFLTYFQNEAQLEKSRLLSDRFSAERPKGSFSTLEIQRTEQGDSAMYLCASSSNPWRYVDYGYTFGSGTRLTVV.

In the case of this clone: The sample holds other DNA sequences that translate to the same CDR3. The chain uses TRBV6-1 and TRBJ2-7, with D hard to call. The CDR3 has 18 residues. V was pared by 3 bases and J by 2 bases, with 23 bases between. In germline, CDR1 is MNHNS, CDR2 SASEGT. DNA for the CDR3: TGTGCCAGCAGTGATTTCATCAGAGGCAACAAACAAACCTACGAGCAGTACTTC. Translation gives CASSDFIRGNKQTYEQYF.

The CDR3 sequence: CASRESGTVSNQPQHF. Written as DNA, the CDR3 is TGTGCCAGTAGGGAGAGTGGGACAGTTAGCAATCAGCCCCAGCATTTT. The chain joins TRBV19 to TRBJ1-5; TRBD1 aligns across 7 bases. Looked up from germline, CDR1 is LNHDA and CDR2 is SQIVND (reference sequence). This CDR3 spans 16 amino acids. The V gene end was trimmed by 6 bases and the J gene end by 0 bases; junction bases not matched to a gene: 8.

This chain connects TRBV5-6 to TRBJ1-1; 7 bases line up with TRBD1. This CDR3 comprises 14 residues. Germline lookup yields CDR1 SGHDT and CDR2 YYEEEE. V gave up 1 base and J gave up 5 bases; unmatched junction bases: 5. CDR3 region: CASSLRRGRTEAFF. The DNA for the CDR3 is TGTGCCAGCAGCTTGAGAAGGGGGCGAACTGAAGCTTTCTTT. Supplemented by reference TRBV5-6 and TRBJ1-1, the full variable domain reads DAGVTQSPTHLIKTRGQQVTLRCSPKSGHDTVSWYQQALGQGPQFIFQYYEEEERQRGNFPDRFSGHQFPNYSSELNVNALLLGDSALYLCASSLRRGRTEAFFGQGTRLTVV.

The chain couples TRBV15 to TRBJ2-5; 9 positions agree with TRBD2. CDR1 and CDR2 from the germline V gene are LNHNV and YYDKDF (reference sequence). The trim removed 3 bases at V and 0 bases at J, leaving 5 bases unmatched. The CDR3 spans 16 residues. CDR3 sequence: CATSRTSGTYQETQYF. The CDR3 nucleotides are TGTGCCACCAGCAGGACTAGCGGCACGTACCAAGAGACCCAGTACTTC.

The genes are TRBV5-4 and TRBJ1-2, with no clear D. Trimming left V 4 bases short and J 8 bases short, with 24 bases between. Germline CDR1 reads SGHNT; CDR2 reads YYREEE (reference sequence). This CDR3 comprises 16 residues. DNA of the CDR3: TGTGCCAGCAGCCTAAACGGCGCGACAAGCCGATCGGGCTACACCTTC. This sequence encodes CASSLNGATSRSGYTF. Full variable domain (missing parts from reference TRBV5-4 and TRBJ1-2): ETGVTQSPTHLIKTRGQQVTLRCSSQSGHNTVSWYQQALGQGPQFIFQYYREEENGRGNFPPRFSGLQFPNYSSELNVNALELDDSALYLCASSLNGATSRSGYTFGSGTRLTVV.

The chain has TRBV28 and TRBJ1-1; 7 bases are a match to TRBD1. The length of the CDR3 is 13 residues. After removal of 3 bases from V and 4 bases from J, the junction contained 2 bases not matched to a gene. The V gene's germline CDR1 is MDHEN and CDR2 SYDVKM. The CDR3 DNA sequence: TGTGCCAGCAGTTTCGCAGGGGGCACTGAAGCTTTCTTT. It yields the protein CASSFAGGTEAFF. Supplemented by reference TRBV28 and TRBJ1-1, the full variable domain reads DVKVTQSSRYLVKRTGEKVFLECVQDMDHENMFWYRQDPGLGLRLIYFSYDVKMKEKGDIPEGYSVSREKKERFSLILESASTNQTSMYLCASSFAGGTEAFFGQGTRLTVV.

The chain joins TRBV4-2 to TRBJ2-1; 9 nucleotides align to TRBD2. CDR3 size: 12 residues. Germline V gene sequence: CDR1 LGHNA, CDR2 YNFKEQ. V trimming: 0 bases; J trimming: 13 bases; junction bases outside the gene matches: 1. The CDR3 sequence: CASSQDSGGQFF. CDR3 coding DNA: TGTGCCAGCAGCCAAGATAGCGGGGGCCAGTTCTTC.

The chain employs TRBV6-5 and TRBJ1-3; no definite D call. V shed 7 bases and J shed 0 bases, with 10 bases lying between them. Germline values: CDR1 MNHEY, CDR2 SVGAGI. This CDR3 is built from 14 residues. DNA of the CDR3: TGTGCCAGCACCCGGGGAAGCTCTGGAAACACCATATATTTT. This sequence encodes CASTRGSSGNTIYF.

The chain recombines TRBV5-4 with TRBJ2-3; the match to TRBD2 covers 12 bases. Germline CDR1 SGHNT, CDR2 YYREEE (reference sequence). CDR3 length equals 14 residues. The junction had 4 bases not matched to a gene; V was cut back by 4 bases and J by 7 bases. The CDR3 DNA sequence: TGTGCCAGCAGCCCCGGACTAGCGGGGAATACGCAGTATTTT. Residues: CASSPGLAGNTQYF. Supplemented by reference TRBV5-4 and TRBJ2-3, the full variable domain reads ETGVTQSPTHLIKTRGQQVTLRCSSQSGHNTVSWYQQALGQGPQFIFQYYREEENGRGNFPPRFSGLQFPNYSSELNVNALELDDSALYLCASSPGLAGNTQYFGPGTRLTVL.